The 19 T cell receptor beta chains below were found in one sample sequenced in a study of shared clonotypes between healthy human individuals. The assay was immunoSEQ multiplex PCR, and TCRdb's table has in-frame clones only and misses some. The data hold millions of clones, with approximately 93% observed a single time. The sequenced material came from naive CD4+ T cells from PBMCs. Subset in this sample: CD45RA+ positively selected. These receptors originate from a young man in good health. Some clones in this sample may be carry-over from other donors' samples.

This chain links TRBV28 with TRBJ1-2; TRBD1 matches 7 bases. This CDR3 has 14 amino acids. V was clipped by 4 bases and J by 3 bases; unmatched bases: 5. Germline CDR1 MDHEN, CDR2 SYDVKM. DNA of the CDR3: TGTGCCAGCAGTTCTTATACAGGGGACTATGGCTACACCTTC. This sequence encodes CASSSYTGDYGYTF.

The chain employs TRBV4-2 and TRBJ1-2, with no clear D. V was cut by 0 bases and J by 4 bases, with 12 bases left in between. This CDR3 spans 15 amino acids. Per the germline V gene, CDR1 is LGHNA and CDR2 is YNFKEQ. CDR3 sequence reads: CASSQEERGRYGYTF. The CDR3 region has the DNA TGTGCCAGCAGCCAAGAAGAGCGGGGTCGCTATGGCTACACCTTC.

With respect to this clone: Other DNA sequences in the same sample also yield this CDR3. The chain employs TRBV7-9 and TRBJ2-3; TRBD2 is a possible D gene (6 bases). The CDR3 extends over 14 amino acids. Per germline, CDR1 SEHNR and CDR2 FQNEAQ (reference sequence). V gave up 3 bases and J gave up 2 bases, with 9 bases separating them. CDR3 sequence (DNA): TGTGCCAGCAGCTTGGGACTTACCACAGATACGCAGTATTTT. As protein: CASSLGLTTDTQYF.

The chain links TRBV19 to TRBJ1-4; 9 bases align to TRBD1. This CDR3 contains 15 residues. The junction had 11 bases not matched to a gene; V was cut back by 7 bases and J by 8 bases. Germline values: CDR1 LNHDA, CDR2 SQIVND (reference sequence). The CDR3 spells CASKPWDRAEEKLFF. DNA for the CDR3: TGTGCCAGTAAACCCTGGGACAGGGCGGAGGAAAAACTGTTTTTT.

In this sample, this clone turned up once. The chain combines TRBV7-2 with TRBJ1-5; weak D call: TRBD1 (5 bases). The CDR3 contains 16 residues. Trimming left V 1 base short and J 7 bases short, with 17 bases between. Germline lookup yields CDR1 SGHTA and CDR2 FQGNSA. In DNA form, the CDR3 reads TGTGCCAGCAGCTTAGAGGACATCGCGTTGGGCCAGCCCCAGCATTTT. Its protein is CASSLEDIALGQPQHF.

The rearrangement links TRBV4-1 to TRBJ2-1; D unresolved. The V gene's germline CDR1 is MGHRA and CDR2 YSYEKL. The CDR3 consists of 19 residues. The ends were cut back, 0 bases at V and 0 bases at J, with 18 bases in the middle. The CDR3 nucleotides are TGCGCCAGCAGCCAAGATAAGGGCCTGGGCTTGAGCTCCTACAATGAGCAGTTCTTC. Its translation is CASSQDKGLGLSSYNEQFF.

The chain recombines TRBV4-2 with TRBJ2-7, with D possibly TRBD1 on 6 matching bases. From germline, CDR1 is LGHNA and CDR2 YNFKEQ. The CDR3 spans 13 residues. Trimming took off 8 bases at V and 0 bases at J, with 11 bases between the two ends. This CDR3 reads CASQGHDSYEQYF. CDR3 nucleotide sequence: TGTGCCAGCCAGGGACACGACTCCTACGAGCAGTACTTC.

This clone was seen once. The rearrangement links TRBV5-4 to TRBJ1-1; 7 positions match TRBD1. The length of the CDR3 is 16 residues. Germline CDR1 SGHNT, CDR2 YYREEE (reference sequence). V trimming: 4 bases; J trimming: 2 bases; junction bases outside the gene matches: 11. CDR3 in DNA: TGTGCCAGCAGCACGATGGTAGGGGGCAGTAACACTGAAGCTTTCTTT. Translation gives CASSTMVGGSNTEAFF.

The chain has TRBV5-4 and TRBJ2-7, with D perhaps matching TRBD1 (5 bases). CDR3 length: 16 residues. The V end was cut by 3 bases, the J end by 3 bases, with 19 bases between. CDR1 is SGHNT, CDR2 YYREEE, per germline (reference sequence). DNA for the CDR3: TGTGCCAGCAGCTCCACGGTTGGGGCAGCCGTCTACGAGCAGTACTTC. Its translation is CASSSTVGAAVYEQYF.

Concerning this clone: The sample holds other DNA sequences that translate to the same CDR3. V is TRBV7-9 and J is TRBJ1-1, with D hard to call. V lost 5 bases, J lost 0 bases, and 7 bases lay in between. CDR1 SEHNR and CDR2 FQNEAQ come from the germline V gene (reference sequence). This CDR3 contains 13 residues. CDR3 in amino acids: CASSLELNTEAFF. CDR3 bases: TGTGCCAGCAGCCTGGAGTTGAACACTGAAGCTTTCTTT.

The CDR3 coding sequence is TGCGCCAGCAGCTTCCAGGAGACACGGGACACTGAAGCTTTCTTT. Translating it yields CASSFQETRDTEAFF. J is TRBJ1-1 and V is TRBV5-1; D remains unclear. The germline V gene encodes CDR1 SGHRS and CDR2 YFSETQ. V shed 2 bases and J shed 3 bases, with 14 bases lying between them. The CDR3 consists of 15 residues. The entire variable domain, with the rest obtained from reference TRBV5-1 and TRBJ1-1, is as follows: KAGVTQTPRYLIKTRGQQVTLSCSPISGHRSVSWYQQTPGQGLQFLFEYFSETQRNKGNFPGRFSGRQFSNSRSEMNVSTLELGDSALYLCASSFQETRDTEAFFGQGTRLTVV.

The chain carries TRBV18 and TRBJ1-3; possible D gene TRBD1, 6 bases. Germline loops: CDR1 KGHSH, CDR2 LQKENI. The CDR3 totals 14 residues. V lost 2 bases and J 7 bases, leaving 12 bases between the germline ends. The CDR3 DNA is TGTGCCAGCTCACCAACTCCAGGGGATAACACCATATATTTT. Its translation is CASSPTPGDNTIYF.

This clone was observed a single time. Distinct nucleotide sequences in the sample also encode this CDR3. This sequence joins TRBV2 and TRBJ2-7; no clear D gene. The CDR3 runs 12 residues. With 5 bases removed from V and 2 bases from J, the gap between germline ends came to 7 bases. The germline gives CDR1 SNHLY, CDR2 FYNNEI. CDR3 coding DNA: TGTGCCAGCAGTACGGAAACCTACGAGCAGTACTTC. It encodes CASSTETYEQYF. The full variable domain, in which reference TRBV2 and TRBJ2-7 provide the parts outside the CDR3, is EPEVTQTPSHQVTQMGQEVILRCVPISNHLYFYWYRQILGQKVEFLVSFYNNEISEKSEIFDDQFSVERPDGSNFTLKIRSTKLEDSAMYFCASSTETYEQYFGPGTRLTVT.

This chain joins TRBV7-2 and TRBJ2-1; a weak D match, TRBD2 (5 bases). The ends were cut back, 5 bases at V and 9 bases at J, with 11 bases in the middle. CDR3 length: 12 amino acids. The V gene's germline CDR1 is SGHTA and CDR2 FQGNSA. The DNA of the CDR3 is TGTGCCAGCAGCCGTGTGGGAGTTGAGCAGTTCTTC. It codes for CASSRVGVEQFF.

In this sample, this clone turned up a few times. Other DNA sequences from this sample encode an identical CDR3 as well. J is TRBJ1-5 and V is TRBV19; D gene ambiguous. This CDR3 is built from 13 residues. With 3 bases removed from V and 7 bases from J, the gap between germline ends came to 10 bases. The V gene's germline CDR1 is LNHDA and CDR2 SQIVND (reference sequence). CDR3 in DNA: TGTGCCAGTAGTATCGAACGTGGGCAGCCCCAGCATTTT. It is translated as CASSIERGQPQHF.

The chain carries TRBV7-2 and TRBJ1-5; D is unclear. The CDR3 has 15 amino acids. From germline, CDR1 is SGHTA and CDR2 FQGNSA. V shed 2 bases and J shed 8 bases, with 16 bases lying between them. The CDR3 loop is CASSLMFGPDEPQHF. CDR3 nucleotides: TGTGCCAGCAGCTTAATGTTCGGGCCTGATGAGCCCCAGCATTTT.

The V gene is TRBV28, the J gene TRBJ2-7; D perhaps matches TRBD1 (6 bases). V lost 0 bases and J 6 bases, leaving 15 bases between the germline ends. CDR1 and CDR2 from the germline V gene are MDHEN and SYDVKM. The CDR3 has 15 residues. The CDR3 DNA follows: TGTGCCAGCAGTTTATGGGGGACACGGGGCTCCGAGCAGTACTTC. It translates to CASSLWGTRGSEQYF.

This clone appeared once. This sequence joins TRBV4-3 and TRBJ2-2; D is unresolved. The V end was cut by 1 base, the J end by 2 bases, with 17 bases between. Germline V gene data show CDR1 as LGHNA and CDR2 as YSLEER. The CDR3 is 18 residues long. CDR3 DNA sequence: TGCGCCAGCAGCCAAGGGTCGGTAGCCAGAACAAACACCGGGGAGCTGTTTTTT. Its protein is CASSQGSVARTNTGELFF.

This chain connects TRBV15 to TRBJ2-7; D remains ambiguous. Looked up from germline, CDR1 is LNHNV and CDR2 is YYDKDF (reference sequence). The CDR3 extends over 15 amino acids. Trimming removed 1 base at V and 5 bases at J, with 15 bases between. CDR3 in DNA: TGTGCCACCAGCAGAGGCCGCATAGATTATGACGAGCAGTACTTC. This translates into CATSRGRIDYDEQYF.